This T cell receptor beta chain was documented in a study of shared clonotypes between healthy human individuals. This clone was seen a single time. CDR1 and CDR2 (germline): SNHLY, FYNNEI. V was cut by 7 bases and J by 0 bases, with 9 bases left in between. This CDR3 region has 13 residues. The table came from immunoSEQ multiplex PCR; TCRdb's copy has only in-frame clones and leaves some out. The top ten clones hold approximately 0.4% of a sample with approximately 2,300,000 clones, roughly 92% of them seen once. The specimen sequenced was naive CD4+ T cells from PBMCs. The sample's subset: CD45RA+ positively selected. This clonotype originated in a man younger than 35 in good health. Some clones in this sample may be carry-over from other donors' samples. This chain links TRBV2 with TRBJ1-1; perhaps TRBD1 as D (6 bases). CDR3 in amino acids: CASKGDMNTEAFF. The CDR3 DNA reads as TGTGCCAGCAAAGGGGACATGAACACTGAAGCTTTCTTT.